One and the same sample provided the 10 T cell receptor beta chains below, sequenced in a study of shared clonotypes between healthy human individuals. Clones were sequenced by immunoSEQ multiplex PCR, and TCRdb holds only the in-frame ones, with some missing. This table holds some 96,000 clones, about 45% found once. Sample: PBMCs. The receptors were sampled from a woman aged 40-49 years in good health. Some clones in this sample may be carry-over from other donors' samples.

The chain has TRBV5-1 and TRBJ2-3; 11 bases agree with TRBD2. The CDR3 length is 17 residues. Germline V CDR1 and CDR2: SGHRS, YFSETQ. The V gene end was trimmed by 3 bases and the J gene end by 0 bases; junction bases not matched to a gene: 6. CDR3 region: CASSSLAGGGSTDTQYF. The CDR3 region has the DNA TGCGCCAGCAGCTCCCTAGCGGGAGGAGGGAGCACAGATACGCAGTATTTT.

This sequence joins TRBV7-9 and TRBJ2-3; D possibly corresponds to TRBD2 (6 bases). Germline V gene lookup returns CDR1 SEHNR and CDR2 FQNEAQ (reference sequence). With 7 bases removed from V and 2 bases from J, the gap between germline ends came to 16 bases. The CDR3 is made up of 15 amino acids. CDR3 protein: CASIRREDPTDTQYF. In DNA form, the CDR3 reads TGTGCCAGCATCCGAAGGGAGGACCCCACAGATACGCAGTATTTT.

The table lists this clone with a count of one. The J gene is TRBJ2-7, the V gene TRBV5-4, with 12 bases identical to TRBD2. From germline, CDR1 is SGHNT and CDR2 YYREEE (reference sequence). J lost 11 bases, V lost 3 bases, and 9 bases had no gene match. The CDR3 contains 14 residues. The DNA for the CDR3 is TGTGCCAGCAGCTCCGGGACTAGCGGGCCTCCGGAGTACTTC. Amino acid sequence: CASSSGTSGPPEYF.

This clone came up a few times. The V gene is TRBV5-6, the J gene TRBJ2-7; 11 bases align to TRBD2. The CDR3 is made up of 15 amino acids. Germline V gene sequence: CDR1 SGHDT, CDR2 YYEEEE. The V and J ends lost 4 bases and 4 bases, in that order; junction bases with no gene match: 7. CDR3 nucleotide sequence: TGTGCCAGCAGCAAGTTAGCGGGGGGGACGTACGAGCAGTACTTC. It codes for CASSKLAGGTYEQYF. Full variable domain (missing parts from reference TRBV5-6 and TRBJ2-7): DAGVTQSPTHLIKTRGQQVTLRCSPKSGHDTVSWYQQALGQGPQFIFQYYEEEERQRGNFPDRFSGHQFPNYSSELNVNALLLGDSALYLCASSKLAGGTYEQYFGPGTRLTVT.

V usage is TRBV10-1 and J usage is TRBJ2-3, with D possibly being TRBD2 (6 bases). V was shortened by 9 bases and J by 4 bases, with 17 bases between the two germline ends. Germline CDR1 is WNHNN and CDR2 is SYGVQD (reference sequence). The CDR3 is 14 amino acids. The CDR3 sequence: CARKGPRRADTQYF. The CDR3 DNA is TGCGCCAGAAAGGGCCCCCGGAGGGCAGATACGCAGTATTTT.

About this clone itself: It differs at one base from a far larger clone, so likely a read error. V and J are TRBV4-2 and TRBJ2-3; 9 bases agree with TRBD1. The end of the DNA fits TRBJ1-5 better, so the J call may be wrong. The CDR3 length is 14 residues. Germline CDR1 is LGHNA and CDR2 is YNFKEQ. The chain's CDR3 is CASSTDRGADTQHF. For the CDR3, the DNA is TGTGCCAGCAGCACCGACAGGGGGGCAGATACGCAGCATTTT.

This clone was counted only a few times. The CDR3 region has the DNA TGTGCCAGCGGCGGAATAGTTCATGAGCAGTTCTTC. Protein sequence: CASGGIVHEQFF. The chain combines TRBV28 with TRBJ2-1; the D is unclear. V dropped 8 bases and J dropped 8 bases, with 13 bases sitting between them. Germline CDR1 is MDHEN and CDR2 is SYDVKM. This CDR3 is built from 12 residues.

This chain joins TRBV4-3 and TRBJ2-7; 8 nucleotides line up with TRBD2. Germline V gene sequence: CDR1 LGHNA, CDR2 YSLEER. Unmatched junction bases numbered 8, after V lost 1 base and J lost 3 bases. The length of the CDR3 is 16 residues. The CDR3 DNA sequence: TGCGCCAGCAGCCAAGGTTGGGCGGGAGGAGTCTACGAGCAGTACTTC. Translation gives CASSQGWAGGVYEQYF.

The chain has TRBV18 and TRBJ1-6; TRBD1 aligns across 10 bases. CDR1 is KGHSH, CDR2 LQKENI, per germline. V was pared by 6 bases and J by 9 bases, with 5 bases of the junction left unmatched. The CDR3 runs 14 residues. DNA of the CDR3: TGTGCCAGCTCCACCGGGACAGGGGTTTCACCCCTCCACTTT. Translation gives CASSTGTGVSPLHF.

This clone was seen more than once but under ten times. V gene TRBV15 combines with J gene TRBJ2-7; D remains unclear. The CDR3 contains 13 residues. CDR1 and CDR2 (germline): LNHNV, YYDKDF (reference sequence). V was pared by 0 bases and J by 2 bases, with 5 bases between. In DNA, the CDR3 is TGTGCCACCAGCAGAGACGCTACCTACGAGCAGTACTTC. This gives the protein CATSRDATYEQYF.